These 25 T cell receptor beta chains share one sample of origin, sequenced in a study of chemoradiotherapy in HPV16-positive cancers. Here immunoSEQ multiplex PCR was the method, and the copy in TCRdb shows in-frame clones only, minus some. Among around 11,000 clones listed, roughly 90% were seen once. Sequencing used blood, obtained from a patient who underwent chemoradiotherapy. These receptors originate from a human donor with HPV-associated anogenital cancer.

The V gene is TRBV5-1, the J gene TRBJ2-5, with D perhaps TRBD1 (5 bases). With 4 bases removed from V and 7 bases from J, the gap between germline ends came to 20 bases. The length of the CDR3 is 15 residues. Germline V gene lookup returns CDR1 SGHRS and CDR2 YFSETQ. For the CDR3, the DNA is TGCGCCAGCAGCCCCGAGACTCATCTTGGGGCGACCCAGTACTTC. This gives the protein CASSPETHLGATQYF.

The CDR3 sequence is CASSYSRVRGTGELFF. The CDR3 nucleotides read TGTGCCAGCAGTTACTCGAGGGTCAGGGGCACCGGGGAGCTGTTTTTT. V and J are TRBV6-5 and TRBJ2-2, with D tentatively TRBD1 (6 bases). This CDR3 has 16 amino acids. Germline CDR1 is MNHEY and CDR2 is SVGAGI. V was pared by 0 bases and J by 4 bases, with 12 bases between.

This chain uses TRBV11-3 with TRBJ2-3; D is uncertain. The CDR3 has 15 amino acids. V was cut by 2 bases and J by 2 bases, with 11 bases left in between. CDR1 is SGHNT, CDR2 YENEEA, per germline. DNA for the CDR3: TGTGCCAGCAGCTTATTCGGTGGAACCACAGATACGCAGTATTTT. This gives the protein CASSLFGGTTDTQYF.

This chain joins TRBV6-5 and TRBJ1-2; D not resolved. This CDR3 contains 14 residues. CDR1 and CDR2 from the germline V gene are MNHEY and SVGAGI. Trimming took off 0 bases at V and 8 bases at J, with 13 bases between the two ends. The DNA for the CDR3 is TGTGCCAGCAGTTACTCGGTCGCAACGGTGGGCTACACCTTC. This translates into CASSYSVATVGYTF.

The chain carries TRBV13 and TRBJ2-2, with 11 bases aligning to TRBD2. The CDR3 spans 16 residues. With V trimmed by 4 bases and J by 1 base, 2 bases remained unmatched. The germline gives CDR1 PRHDT, CDR2 FYEKMQ (reference sequence). The chain's CDR3 is CASSSTSGGNTGELFF. Here the CDR3 DNA reads TGTGCCAGCAGCTCAACTAGCGGGGGGAACACCGGGGAGCTGTTTTTT.

The chain is built from TRBV6-1 and TRBJ2-1, with 16 bases identical to TRBD2. There are 20 residues in the CDR3. CDR1 and CDR2 from the germline V gene are MNHNS and SASEGT. J lost 0 bases, V lost 4 bases, and 9 bases had no gene match. As DNA, the CDR3 is TGTGCCAGCAGTGCCCGTCCCGGGACTAGCGGGGGGGTCTCCTACAATGAGCAGTTCTTC. This encodes CASSARPGTSGGVSYNEQFF.

This sequence joins TRBV4-1 and TRBJ2-7, with 8 bases lining up with TRBD1. Germline lookup yields CDR1 MGHRA and CDR2 YSYEKL. The CDR3 has 17 amino acids. Losses at the gene ends were 0 bases for V and 0 bases for J; bases not matched to a gene: 7. The CDR3 DNA follows: TGCGCCAGCAGCCAAGATCGGACAGGGAAAAGCTCCTACGAGCAGTACTTC. It encodes CASSQDRTGKSSYEQYF.

The chain recombines TRBV4-1 with TRBJ2-3; no clear D. Germline V gives CDR1 MGHRA, CDR2 YSYEKL. The ends were cut back, 1 base at V and 6 bases at J, with 8 bases in the middle. The CDR3 runs 13 residues. The CDR3 DNA is TGCGCCAGCAGCCAAGTGGCTCCGGATACGCAGTATTTT. It is translated as CASSQVAPDTQYF.

The J gene is TRBJ1-1, the V gene TRBV9; D remains unclear. Germline V gene sequence: CDR1 SGDLS, CDR2 YYNGEE. This CDR3 has 15 amino acids. V lost 0 bases and J lost 1, with 10 bases in between. CDR3 in amino acids: CASSVAPSGNTEAFF. The CDR3 nucleotides read TGTGCCAGCAGCGTAGCCCCTTCAGGGAACACTGAAGCTTTCTTT.

The genes are TRBV2 and TRBJ2-6; TRBD2 aligns across 8 bases. J lost 4 bases, V lost 4 bases, and 15 bases had no gene match. Looked up from germline, CDR1 is SNHLY and CDR2 is FYNNEI. The CDR3 length is 19 residues. The CDR3 bases are TGTGCCAGCAGTGGGGGGGTAGCGGGGCCTGGGCGCGGGGCCAACGTCCTGACTTTC. It is translated as CASSGGVAGPGRGANVLTF.

The CDR3 here is CAAKYLGRTDTEAFF. CDR3 in DNA: TGTGCCGCTAAGTACTTGGGACGGACAGACACTGAAGCTTTCTTT. The genes are TRBV6-1 and TRBJ1-1; a weak D match, TRBD1 (6 bases). V lost 11 bases, J lost 3 bases, and 22 bases lay in between. The CDR3 is 15 amino acids. The V gene's germline CDR1 is MNHNS and CDR2 SASEGT.

The chain joins TRBV25-1 to TRBJ1-2; D call uncertain. The V end was cut by 3 bases, the J end by 3 bases, with 5 bases between. The CDR3 extends over 12 amino acids. CDR1 is MGHDK and CDR2 is SYGVNS in the germline V gene. DNA of the CDR3: TGTGCCAGCAGTGAGGGGTACTATGGCTACACCTTC. Encoded protein: CASSEGYYGYTF.

The J gene is TRBJ2-7, the V gene TRBV6-6; 8 bases map to TRBD2. The CDR3 covers 16 residues. The V and J ends lost 0 bases and 0 bases, in that order; junction bases with no gene match: 4. CDR1 is MNHNY, CDR2 SVGAGI, per germline (reference sequence). In nucleotides, the CDR3 is TGTGCCAGCAGTTACTCTGGCGGGGGGTCCTCCTACGAGCAGTACTTC. Translated: CASSYSGGGSSYEQYF.

This sequence joins TRBV15 and TRBJ1-1; D gene unclear. Deletions cut 3 bases from V and 8 bases from J, with 16 bases between. The germline V gene encodes CDR1 LNHNV and CDR2 YYDKDF (reference sequence). The CDR3 is 14 amino acids. The DNA for the CDR3 is TGTGCCACCAGCAGGAGAGGATTACCCAAAGAAGCTTTCTTT. Amino acids: CATSRRGLPKEAFF.

A few counts support this clone. The gene calls are TRBV2 and TRBJ1-1; D is unresolved. Trimming took 7 bases from V and 3 from J, leaving 6 bases between them. In germline, CDR1 is SNHLY, CDR2 FYNNEI. The CDR3 loop spans 11 amino acids. The CDR3 sequence: CASISDTEAFF. Written as DNA, the CDR3 is TGTGCCAGCATAAGTGACACTGAAGCTTTCTTT. The complete variable domain, with remaining parts taken from reference TRBV2 and TRBJ1-1, reads EPEVTQTPSHQVTQMGQEVILRCVPISNHLYFYWYRQILGQKVEFLVSFYNNEISEKSEIFDDQFSVERPDGSNFTLKIRSTKLEDSAMYFCASISDTEAFFGQGTRLTVV.

The chain recombines TRBV15 with TRBJ2-5, with D perhaps assigned TRBD1 or TRBD2 (5 bases each). Judging by the DNA end, TRBJ2-7 fits better; the J call may be wrong. This CDR3 spans 16 amino acids. CDR1 and CDR2 from the germline V gene are LNHNV and YYDKDF (reference sequence). This CDR3 is CATSRVRIGAAGEQYF. CDR3 nucleotide sequence: TGTGCCACCAGCAGAGTGCGGATCGGGGCCGCCGGCGAGCAGTACTTC.

This chain joins TRBV15 and TRBJ2-5; possibly TRBD1 for D (5 bases). The CDR3 extends over 14 amino acids. The germline V and J ends were trimmed by 6 bases and 2 bases, with 13 bases remaining between them. The germline CDR1 and CDR2 sequences are LNHNV and YYDKDF (reference sequence). CDR3 protein: CATSRARTQETQYF. CDR3 in DNA: TGTGCCACCAGTCGCGCCCGGACACAAGAGACCCAGTACTTC.

The chain joins TRBV27 to TRBJ2-1, with 8 bases aligning to TRBD1. The CDR3 is 15 amino acids. Germline lookup yields CDR1 MNHEY and CDR2 SMNVEV (reference sequence). The V gene end was trimmed by 6 bases and the J gene end by 4 bases; junction bases not matched to a gene: 8. CDR3 sequence: CASRPAGTGYNEQFF. The CDR3 DNA follows: TGTGCCAGCAGACCCGCCGGGACAGGTTACAATGAGCAGTTCTTC.

This chain connects TRBV7-9 to TRBJ1-5; TRBD1 matches at 11 bases. The germline V gene has CDR1 SEHNR and CDR2 FQNEAQ (reference sequence). Unmatched junction bases numbered 10, after V lost 5 bases and J lost 7 bases. The CDR3 is made up of 16 amino acids. CDR3 protein: CASSRGDRGEGQPQHF. CDR3 bases: TGTGCCAGCAGCCGAGGGGACAGGGGGGAAGGACAGCCCCAGCATTTT.

The chain carries TRBV7-9 and TRBJ1-2; D is uncertain. CDR1 and CDR2 (germline): SEHNR, FQNEAQ (reference sequence). Trimming left V 3 bases short and J 8 bases short, with 13 bases between. CDR3 length equals 13 residues. The CDR3 DNA reads TGTGCCAGCAGCTTGCCTGTTGGAGAAGGCTACACCTTC. Protein: CASSLPVGEGYTF.

J is TRBJ2-1 and V is TRBV7-2; 11 bases are shared with TRBD2. The CDR3 length is 17 residues. V was clipped by 3 bases and J by 3 bases; unmatched bases: 7. Germline CDR1 reads SGHTA; CDR2 reads FQGNSA. CDR3 sequence: CASSFRASGGLYNEQFF. The DNA of the CDR3 is TGTGCCAGCAGCTTCAGGGCTAGCGGGGGGCTCTACAATGAGCAGTTCTTC.

The chain combines TRBV11-3 with TRBJ1-1, with 7 bases lining up with TRBD1. Germline CDR1 is SGHNT and CDR2 is YENEEA. The length of the CDR3 is 16 residues. The V segment lost 1 base and the J segment 0 bases; nucleotides outside the gene matches: 5. In DNA form, the CDR3 reads TGTGCCAGCAGCTTAGGGACAGGATGGATGAACACTGAAGCTTTCTTT. Protein product: CASSLGTGWMNTEAFF.

The rearrangement joins TRBV11-2 to TRBJ1-3; weak D call: TRBD1 (6 bases). In germline, CDR1 is SGHAT, CDR2 FQNNGV. This CDR3 is built from 14 residues. The V gene lost 5 bases and the J gene lost 4 bases, with 12 bases spanning the gap. The CDR3 DNA follows: TGTGCCAGCAGCCAGCGGGGGCACGGAAACACCATATATTTT. Its translation is CASSQRGHGNTIYF.

The genes are TRBV4-2 and TRBJ2-3, with D perhaps assigned TRBD1 or TRBD2 (7 bases each). The CDR3 is 16 amino acids. Germline V gene data show CDR1 as LGHNA and CDR2 as YNFKEQ. The germline V and J ends were trimmed by 4 bases and 4 bases, with 18 bases remaining between them. The CDR3 sequence is CASSPSRGGGSDTQYF. The CDR3, as DNA: TGTGCCAGCAGCCCATCCCGGGGAGGGGGCTCAGATACGCAGTATTTT.

The genes are TRBV4-1 and TRBJ1-2; a weak D match, TRBD1 (6 bases). The germline V gene encodes CDR1 MGHRA and CDR2 YSYEKL. V dropped 0 bases and J dropped 3 bases, with 14 bases sitting between them. The CDR3 spans 16 residues. CDR3: CASSQDRTQGYYGYTF. The CDR3 nucleotides are TGCGCCAGCAGCCAAGATAGGACCCAGGGGTACTATGGCTACACCTTC.